These 25 T cell receptor beta chains came from one sample sequenced in a study of T cell repertoires in ileal Crohn's disease. Measured with immunoSEQ multiplex PCR; TCRdb has only the in-frame clones, and not every one. The sample yields approximately 13,000 clones, roughly 78% seen once. The sample taken for sequencing was ileal tissue. These receptors all stem from an adult with Crohn's disease.

V is TRBV28 and J is TRBJ1-1; 7 bases agree with TRBD1. The trim removed 4 bases at V and 11 bases at J, leaving 13 bases unmatched. Germline V gene data show CDR1 as MDHEN and CDR2 as SYDVKM. This CDR3 is 14 amino acids long. CDR3 bases: TGTGCCAGCAGTTCAAGGGGGCGCATTAGAGGTGCTTTCTTT. The encoded protein is CASSSRGRIRGAFF.

The chain employs TRBV18 and TRBJ2-2; 8 positions agree with TRBD1. After removal of 2 bases from V and 4 bases from J, the junction contained 6 bases not matched to a gene. CDR1 is KGHSH and CDR2 is LQKENI in the germline V gene. The CDR3 extends over 16 amino acids. The CDR3, as DNA: TGTGCCAGCTCACCAGTCAGGGGGCCCCGCACCGGGGAGCTGTTTTTT. Its protein product is CASSPVRGPRTGELFF.

The V and J genes are TRBV7-9 and TRBJ1-5; 10 bases map to TRBD1. The CDR3 is 13 residues long. Germline CDR1 and CDR2: SEHNR and FQNEAQ (reference sequence). J gave up 5 bases and V 10 bases, and 5 bases lay outside the gene matches. In DNA, the CDR3 is TGTGCCACCGGGACAGGGGATTATCAGCCCCAGCATTTT. It yields the protein CATGTGDYQPQHF.

This clone was counted between two and nine times. The chain recombines TRBV5-4 with TRBJ1-2, with 9 bases fitting TRBD1. The CDR3 runs to 16 residues. V lost 3 bases and J lost 8; bases outside the gene matches: 14. The germline CDR1 and CDR2 sequences are SGHNT and YYREEE (reference sequence). The chain's CDR3 is CASSSGQGSRLRGYTF. The CDR3 nucleotides are TGTGCCAGCAGCTCAGGACAGGGGTCCCGTCTTAGGGGCTACACCTTC.

The genes are TRBV19 and TRBJ2-6; D unclear. The CDR3 consists of 15 residues. Trimming removed 5 bases from V and 1 base from J, with 9 bases in between. CDR1 is LNHDA, CDR2 SQIVND, per germline (reference sequence). CDR3 amino acids: CASSLWRSGANVLTF. CDR3 coding DNA: TGTGCCAGTAGTCTGTGGAGATCTGGGGCCAACGTCCTGACTTTC.

V is TRBV30 and J is TRBJ1-6; D might be TRBD1 (5 bases). This CDR3 has 13 amino acids. V was trimmed by 7 bases and J by 5 bases, leaving 12 bases between them. Per the germline V gene, CDR1 is GTSNPN and CDR2 is SVGIG (reference sequence). The CDR3 loop reads CASSPGNNSPLHF. CDR3 DNA: TGTGCCTCATCCCCAGGGAATAATTCACCCCTCCACTTT.

V gene TRBV4-2 combines with J gene TRBJ2-2; no reliable D call. Between the trimmed V and J ends, which lost 1 base and 2 bases, there was a span of 11 bases. Per the germline V gene, CDR1 is LGHNA and CDR2 is YNFKEQ. CDR3 size: 16 residues. The CDR3 region is CASSQGAGTNTGELFF. The CDR3 DNA follows: TGTGCCAGCAGCCAAGGGGCTGGAACCAACACCGGGGAGCTGTTTTTT.

V and J are TRBV11-2 and TRBJ1-2; a possible D gene is TRBD1 (6 bases). The CDR3 has 12 amino acids. CDR1 is SGHAT, CDR2 FQNNGV, per germline. The V gene lost 7 bases and the J gene lost 7 bases, with 13 bases spanning the gap. The CDR3 protein is CASTPGGAGYTF. The CDR3 DNA sequence: TGTGCCAGCACCCCTGGGGGGGCTGGCTACACCTTC.

V gene TRBV6-6 combines with J gene TRBJ1-1; 9 bases map to TRBD1. This CDR3 is built from 12 residues. J gave up 11 bases and V 0 bases, and 1 base lay outside the gene matches. Germline values: CDR1 MNHNY, CDR2 SVGAGI (reference sequence). DNA of the CDR3: TGTGCCAGCAGTTACTCGGGACAGGGTGCTTTCTTT. Protein sequence: CASSYSGQGAFF.

This chain uses TRBV7-8 with TRBJ2-2; a weak D match, TRBD2 (6 bases). Germline V gene lookup returns CDR1 SGHVS and CDR2 FQNEAQ. The V end was cut by 5 bases, the J end by 3 bases, with 16 bases between. The CDR3 extends over 16 amino acids. The CDR3 here is CASSPRDGSHTGELFF. Here the CDR3 DNA reads TGTGCCAGCAGCCCCCGGGACGGGAGTCACACCGGGGAGCTGTTTTTT.

The rearrangement links TRBV29-1 to TRBJ2-1; TRBD1 might be the D (5 bases). CDR1 is SQVTM and CDR2 is ANQGSEA in the germline V gene. The CDR3 is 15 residues long. V was trimmed by 6 bases and J by 4 bases, leaving 19 bases between them. The CDR3 bases are TGCAGCGTGGACGCTAGTGACAGTTATTACAATGAGCAGTTCTTC. Translated, it gives CSVDASDSYYNEQFF.

Concerning this clone: The junction departs from the called germline gene at one end, perhaps through a read error. The rearrangement links TRBV15 to TRBJ2-7, with TRBD1 matching over 9 bases. CDR3 length: 16 residues. CDR1 is LNHNV and CDR2 is YYDKDF in the germline V gene (reference sequence). The DNA of the CDR3 is TGTGCCACCAGCATTACCACAGGGGGCACCTCCAACGAGCAGTACTTC. This encodes CATSITTGGTSNEQYF. Variable domain in full (rest from reference TRBV15 and TRBJ2-7): DAMVIQNPRYQVTQFGKPVTLSCSQTLNHNVMYWYQQKSSQAPKLLFHYYDKDFNNEADTPDNFQSRRPNTSFCFLDIRSPGLGDTAMYLCATSITTGGTSNEQYFGPGTRLTVT.

The gene calls are TRBV6-6 and TRBJ2-7; D is possibly TRBD2 (5 bases). CDR3 length: 14 amino acids. V was cut by 6 bases and J by 0 bases, with 12 bases left in between. CDR1 is MNHNY and CDR2 is SVGAGI in the germline V gene (reference sequence). CDR3 nucleotide sequence: TGTGCCAGCAGCCTCCTAGGGAGCTCCTACGAGCAGTACTTC. This translates into CASSLLGSSYEQYF.

Turning to this clone: Mismatch with germline at one junction end may stem from a read error. The chain links TRBV7-7 to TRBJ2-2; 7 bases agree with TRBD2. The CDR3 spans 16 residues. CDR1 and CDR2 (germline): SSHAT, FNYEAQ (reference sequence). The CDR3 nucleotides are TGTGCTAGCAGCAAAAGAGCGGGGATGAACACCGGGGAGCTGTTTTTT. As protein: CASSKRAGMNTGELFF.

V gene TRBV29-1 combines with J gene TRBJ2-3; 9 nucleotides agree with TRBD2. In germline, CDR1 is SQVTM, CDR2 ANQGSEA. The CDR3 runs to 12 residues. V gave up 4 bases and J gave up 6 bases; unmatched junction bases: 2. CDR3 DNA sequence: TGCAGCGTTGCTAGCGGGGAGGATACGCAGTATTTT. Its translation is CSVASGEDTQYF.

This sequence joins TRBV6-4 and TRBJ2-3, with 11 bases that match TRBD2. The CDR3 contains 15 residues. V shed 3 bases and J 6 bases; nucleotides not matched to a gene: 5. Germline assignment: CDR1 MRHNA and CDR2 SNTAGT. Here the CDR3 reads CASSDSGGAVDTQYF. CDR3 DNA sequence: TGTGCCAGCAGTGATAGCGGGGGGGCAGTTGATACGCAGTATTTT.

The rearrangement uses TRBV7-8 and TRBJ2-3; 9 bases align to TRBD2. From germline, CDR1 is SGHVS and CDR2 FQNEAQ. This CDR3 contains 15 residues. Unmatched junction bases numbered 8, after V lost 5 bases and J lost 5 bases. For the CDR3, the DNA is TGTGCCAGCAGCCCTGCGGGGGGGCGAGGAGATACGCAGTATTTT. Translation gives CASSPAGGRGDTQYF.

In this sample, this clone turned up a few times. V gene TRBV5-5 combines with J gene TRBJ2-7; 10 bases match TRBD2. Germline assignment: CDR1 SGHKS and CDR2 YYEKEE (reference sequence). V gave up 6 bases and J gave up 4 bases; unmatched junction bases: 10. The CDR3 contains 15 residues. For the CDR3, the DNA is TGTGCCAGCAACATAGCGGGGGGACTTCCTTACGAGCAGTACTTC. Translated: CASNIAGGLPYEQYF.

This clone was seen once. The CDR3, as DNA: TGTGCCAGCAGTTCCCCGGGGGAAAAATCTGGAAACACCATATATTTT. It translates to CASSSPGEKSGNTIYF. V is TRBV28 and J is TRBJ1-3, with D perhaps TRBD1 (5 bases). The CDR3 totals 16 residues. In germline, CDR1 is MDHEN, CDR2 SYDVKM. Deletions cut 4 bases from V and 1 base from J, with 14 bases between.

The V and J genes are TRBV6-5 and TRBJ2-7; D may be TRBD2 (5 bases). Trimming pared 5 bases from V and 2 bases from J, leaving 7 bases between. Germline V CDR1 and CDR2: MNHEY, SVGAGI. CDR3 length equals 12 residues. The CDR3 here is CASSRGTYEQYF. The CDR3 coding sequence is TGTGCCAGCAGTCGAGGGACCTACGAGCAGTACTTC.

J is TRBJ1-5 and V is TRBV6-6, with D perhaps TRBD1 (5 bases). Germline-derived CDR1 and CDR2 are MNHNY and SVGAGI (reference sequence). Trimming took 5 bases from V and 5 from J, leaving 13 bases between them. There are 14 residues in the CDR3. The CDR3 loop reads CASSAPQGHQPQHF. The CDR3 DNA is TGTGCCAGCAGTGCACCTCAGGGTCATCAGCCCCAGCATTTT.

In its sample, this clone was seen a few times. The gene calls are TRBV6-4 and TRBJ2-5; D is possibly TRBD2 (5 bases). The V gene's germline CDR1 is MRHNA and CDR2 SNTAGT. The CDR3 covers 13 residues. Trimming took off 4 bases at V and 7 bases at J, with 13 bases between the two ends. The CDR3 protein is CASSVDGVGTQYF. The CDR3 region has the DNA TGTGCCAGCAGTGTCGACGGGGTGGGGACCCAGTACTTC.

The chain carries TRBV2 and TRBJ2-7, with D unclear. Trimming removed 5 bases at V and 6 bases at J, with 14 bases between. The CDR3 extends over 13 amino acids. In germline, CDR1 is SNHLY, CDR2 FYNNEI. The CDR3 spells CASSYITSGEQYF. DNA of the CDR3: TGTGCCAGCAGTTACATCACTTCGGGCGAGCAGTACTTC. Supplemented by reference TRBV2 and TRBJ2-7, the full variable domain reads EPEVTQTPSHQVTQMGQEVILRCVPISNHLYFYWYRQILGQKVEFLVSFYNNEISEKSEIFDDQFSVERPDGSNFTLKIRSTKLEDSAMYFCASSYITSGEQYFGPGTRLTVT.

V gene TRBV29-1 combines with J gene TRBJ1-4; possible D gene TRBD1, 6 bases. The CDR3 is 13 amino acids. CDR1 and CDR2 from the germline V gene are SQVTM and ANQGSEA. Between the trimmed V and J ends, which lost 7 bases and 3 bases, there was a span of 12 bases. The CDR3: CSARGAANEKLFF. The DNA of the CDR3 is TGCAGCGCCCGGGGGGCGGCTAATGAAAAACTGTTTTTT. The variable domain in full, completed from reference TRBV29-1 and TRBJ1-4, reads SAVISQKPSRDICQRGTSLTIQCQVDSQVTMMFWYRQQPGQSLTLIATANQGSEATYESGFVIDKFPISRPNLTFSTLTVSNMSPEDSSIYLCSARGAANEKLFFGSGTQLSVL.

The chain is built from TRBV28 and TRBJ2-5; 13 nucleotides match TRBD2. Looked up from germline, CDR1 is MDHEN and CDR2 is SYDVKM. This CDR3 has 15 residues. Trimming at V came to 8 bases and at J to 3 bases, leaving 6 bases not matched to a gene. The CDR3 DNA follows: TGTGCCAGCCGAACTAGCGGGGGGGGTAAAGAGACCCAGTACTTC. It translates to CASRTSGGGKETQYF.